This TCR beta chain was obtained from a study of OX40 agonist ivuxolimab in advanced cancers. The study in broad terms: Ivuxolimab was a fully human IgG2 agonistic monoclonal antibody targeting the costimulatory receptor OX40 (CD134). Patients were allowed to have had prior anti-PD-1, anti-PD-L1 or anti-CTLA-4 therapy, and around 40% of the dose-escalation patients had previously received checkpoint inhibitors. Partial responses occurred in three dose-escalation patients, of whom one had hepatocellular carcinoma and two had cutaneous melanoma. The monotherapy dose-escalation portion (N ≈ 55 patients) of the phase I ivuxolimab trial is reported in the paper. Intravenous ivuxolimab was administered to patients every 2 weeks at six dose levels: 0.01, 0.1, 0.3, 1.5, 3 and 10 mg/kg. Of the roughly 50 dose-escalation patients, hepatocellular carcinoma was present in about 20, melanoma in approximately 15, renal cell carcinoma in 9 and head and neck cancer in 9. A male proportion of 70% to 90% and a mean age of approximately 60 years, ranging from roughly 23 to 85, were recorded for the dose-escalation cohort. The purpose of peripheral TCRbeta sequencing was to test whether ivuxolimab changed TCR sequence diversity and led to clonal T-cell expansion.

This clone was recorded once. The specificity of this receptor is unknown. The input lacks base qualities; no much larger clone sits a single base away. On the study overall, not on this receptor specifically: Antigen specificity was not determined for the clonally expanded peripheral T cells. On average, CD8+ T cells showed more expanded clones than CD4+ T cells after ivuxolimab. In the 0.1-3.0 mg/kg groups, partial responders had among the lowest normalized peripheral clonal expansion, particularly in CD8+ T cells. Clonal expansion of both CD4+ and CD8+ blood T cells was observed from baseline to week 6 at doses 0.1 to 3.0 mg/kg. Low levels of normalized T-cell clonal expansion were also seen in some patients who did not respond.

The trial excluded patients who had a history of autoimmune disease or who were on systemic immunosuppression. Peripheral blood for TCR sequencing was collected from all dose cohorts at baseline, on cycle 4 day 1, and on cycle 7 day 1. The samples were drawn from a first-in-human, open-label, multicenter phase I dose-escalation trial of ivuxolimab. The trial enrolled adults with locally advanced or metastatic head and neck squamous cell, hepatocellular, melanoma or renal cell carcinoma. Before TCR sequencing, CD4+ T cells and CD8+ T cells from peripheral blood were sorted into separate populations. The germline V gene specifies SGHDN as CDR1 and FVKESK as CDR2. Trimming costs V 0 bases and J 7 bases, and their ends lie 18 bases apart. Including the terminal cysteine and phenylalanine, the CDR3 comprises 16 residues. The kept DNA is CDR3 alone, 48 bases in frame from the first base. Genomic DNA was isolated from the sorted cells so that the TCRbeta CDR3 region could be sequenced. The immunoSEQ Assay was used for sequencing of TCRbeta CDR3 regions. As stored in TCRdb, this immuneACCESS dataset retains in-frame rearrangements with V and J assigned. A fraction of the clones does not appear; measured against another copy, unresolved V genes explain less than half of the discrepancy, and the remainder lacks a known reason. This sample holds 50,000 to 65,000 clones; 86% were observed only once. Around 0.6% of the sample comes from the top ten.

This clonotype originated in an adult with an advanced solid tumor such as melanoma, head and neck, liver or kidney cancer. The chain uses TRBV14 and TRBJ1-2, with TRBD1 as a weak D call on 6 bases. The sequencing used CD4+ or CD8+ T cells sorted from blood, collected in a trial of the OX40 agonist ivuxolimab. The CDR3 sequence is CASSQDRGGRRIGYTF. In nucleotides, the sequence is TGTGCCAGCAGCCAAGATCGAGGGGGGAGGAGGATTGGCTACACCTTC.